This is a list of T cell receptor beta chains from one sample in a study of T cell repertoires in cytomegalovirus infection. The antigens for these receptors are not known. TCRdb reanalysed the reads using MiXCR and keeps one entry per CDR3 protein. Of about 350,000 distinct CDR3 sequences in the sample, just under 35% were seen once. The input for sequencing was cultured PBMCs, taken from culture after CMV antigen stimulation. Source of these receptors: a human donor in good health (CMV status not recorded). Some clones in this sample may be carry-over from other donors' samples. The CDR3 runs from the conserved cysteine through the conserved F or W. Each record gives: clone size, V gene, D gene, J gene, CDR3 DNA, CDR3 protein. A D gene is named only where the DNA matches it firmly. Size is stated for part of the rows, as once, few or many counts, or as a class when the clone is expanded.

.	TRBV7-2	.	TRBJ1-2	TGTGCCACTCAATCGCTCACAGGGAGGGGCTACACCTTC	CATQSLTGRGYTF
.	TRBV6-1	TRBD1	TRBJ1-5	TGTGCCAGCAGACGAGGGACAGGGGGCGTCTTATGGCCCCAGCATTTT	CASRRGTGGVLWPQHF
.	TRBV7-9	.	TRBJ2-7	TGTGCCAGCAGCTTACCCGAACCGGGCCATAAGACCTACGAGCAGTACTTC	CASSLPEPGHKTYEQYF
.	TRBV28	.	TRBJ1-5	TGTGCCAGCACCAGAAACCCAAGCAGGGGCCGCAATCAGCCCCAGCATTTT	CASTRNPSRGRNQPQHF
.	TRBV28	.	TRBJ1-2	TGTGCCAGCAGTTTACCGGGACACCCGAACTATGGCTACACCTTC	CASSLPGHPNYGYTF
.	TRBV10-2	.	TRBJ2-5	TGCGCCAGCAGTTTCCAGGGAGGAAAAGAGACCCAGTACTTC	CASSFQGGKETQYF
once	TRBV12-3/TRBV12-4	.	TRBJ1-4	TGTGCCAGCAGCCCCGGACAGCGACCTGAAAAACTGTTTTTT	CASSPGQRPEKLFF
.	TRBV19	.	TRBJ1-3	TGTGCCAGTAGTCCCGCCGACAGGCGAAACACCATATATTTT	CASSPADRRNTIYF
many	TRBV28	.	TRBJ1-1	TGTGCCAGCAGCTCCGGGGGTGGCACTGAAGCTTTCTTT	CASSSGGGTEAFF
many	TRBV7-2	.	TRBJ2-7	TGTGCCAGCAGCTTAAATCCAGGACAGCCCTATGGAACCTATTACGAGCAGTACTTC	CASSLNPGQPYGTYYEQYF
few	TRBV4-1	.	TRBJ2-7	TGCGCCAGCAGCCATGGACCCTATTACGAGCAGTACTTC	CASSHGPYYEQYF
.	TRBV19	.	TRBJ2-1	TGTGCCAGTAGTCCTCGAGGGGATAATGAGCAGTTCTTC	CASSPRGDNEQFF
few	TRBV28	.	TRBJ1-2	TGTGCCAGCAGTCTCCAGGGACATGGCTACACCTTC	CASSLQGHGYTF
.	TRBV12-3/TRBV12-4	.	TRBJ1-1	TGTGCCAGCAGTTTAAATGCTCGGGGGGCTGGAACTGAAGCTTTCTTT	CASSLNARGAGTEAFF
.	TRBV7-2	.	TRBJ2-2	TGTGCCAGCAGCCGAGATAGGAACGGGGAGCTGTTTTTT	CASSRDRNGELFF
many	TRBV7-2	TRBD1	TRBJ2-7	TGTGCCAGCAGCTTCGACAGGGCGAGTTCCTACGAGCAGTACTTC	CASSFDRASSYEQYF
.	TRBV7-2	.	TRBJ2-7	TGTGCCAGCAGCTTAAGGGGAGGGGGCTCCTACGAGCAGTACTTC	CASSLRGGGSYEQYF
.	TRBV7-2	TRBD2	TRBJ2-7	TGTGCCAGCAGCTTGACTAGCGGGAGTATCTACGAGCAGTACTTC	CASSLTSGSIYEQYF
few	TRBV6-2/TRBV6-3	.	TRBJ2-1	TGTGCCAGCAGTTACTCTTCCAGAAGGTCCTACAATGAGCAGTTCTTC	CASSYSSRRSYNEQFF
few	TRBV18	.	TRBJ2-3	TGTGCCAGCTCACCCCCCCAAAGGGTGGGTGACACAGATACGCAGTATTTT	CASSPPQRVGDTDTQYF
few	TRBV7-9	TRBD1	TRBJ2-7	TGTGCCAGCAGCTTATTTGGACAGGGAGTCCCCTACGAGCAGTACTTC	CASSLFGQGVPYEQYF
.	TRBV11-2	TRBD2	TRBJ2-1	TGTGCCAGCAGCTTACGTCGACTAGCGGGAGTGACAAAATACAATGAGCAGTTCTTC	CASSLRRLAGVTKYNEQFF